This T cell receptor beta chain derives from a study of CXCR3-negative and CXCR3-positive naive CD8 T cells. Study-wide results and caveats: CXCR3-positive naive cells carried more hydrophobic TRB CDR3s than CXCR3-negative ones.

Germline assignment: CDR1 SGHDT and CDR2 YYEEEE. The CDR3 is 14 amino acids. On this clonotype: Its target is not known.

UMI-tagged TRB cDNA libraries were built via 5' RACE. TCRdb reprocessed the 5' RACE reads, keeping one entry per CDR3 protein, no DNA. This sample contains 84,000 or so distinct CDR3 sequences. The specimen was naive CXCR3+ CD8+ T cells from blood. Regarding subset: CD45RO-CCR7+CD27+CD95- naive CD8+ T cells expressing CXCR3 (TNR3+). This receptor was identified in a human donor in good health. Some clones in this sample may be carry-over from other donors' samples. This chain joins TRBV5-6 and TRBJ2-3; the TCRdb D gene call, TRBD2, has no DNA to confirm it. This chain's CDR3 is CASSMEGLSDTQYF.